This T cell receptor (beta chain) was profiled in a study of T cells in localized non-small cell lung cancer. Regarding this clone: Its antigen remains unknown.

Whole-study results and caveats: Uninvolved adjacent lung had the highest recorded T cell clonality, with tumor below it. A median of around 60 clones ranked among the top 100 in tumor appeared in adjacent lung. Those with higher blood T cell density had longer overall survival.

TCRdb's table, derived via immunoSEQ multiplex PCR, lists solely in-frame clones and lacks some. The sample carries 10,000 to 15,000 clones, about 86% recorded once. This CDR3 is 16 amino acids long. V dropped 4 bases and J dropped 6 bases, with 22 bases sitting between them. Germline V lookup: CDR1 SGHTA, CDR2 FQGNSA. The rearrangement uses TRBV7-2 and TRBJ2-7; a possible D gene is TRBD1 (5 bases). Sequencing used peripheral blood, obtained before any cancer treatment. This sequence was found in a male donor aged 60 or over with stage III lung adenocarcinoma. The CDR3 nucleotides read TGTGCCAGCAGCTCCCACTGGGGCAGGGAAGGTGGCGAGCAGTACTTC. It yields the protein CASSSHWGREGGEQYF.